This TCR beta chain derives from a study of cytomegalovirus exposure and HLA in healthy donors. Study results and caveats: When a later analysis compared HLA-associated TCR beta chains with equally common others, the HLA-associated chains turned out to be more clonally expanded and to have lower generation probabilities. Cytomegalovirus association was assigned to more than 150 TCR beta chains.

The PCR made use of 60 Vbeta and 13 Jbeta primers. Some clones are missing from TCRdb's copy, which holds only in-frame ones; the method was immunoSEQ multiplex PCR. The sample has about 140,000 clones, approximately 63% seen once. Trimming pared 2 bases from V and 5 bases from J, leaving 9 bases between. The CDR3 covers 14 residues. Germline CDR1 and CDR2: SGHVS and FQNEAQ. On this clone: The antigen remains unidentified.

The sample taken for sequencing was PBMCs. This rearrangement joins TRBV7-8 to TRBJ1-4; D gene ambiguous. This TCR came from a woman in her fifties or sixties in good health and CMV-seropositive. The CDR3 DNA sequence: TGTGCCAGCAGCTTACGCGAGAGGAATGAAAAACTGTTTTTT. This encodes CASSLRERNEKLFF.